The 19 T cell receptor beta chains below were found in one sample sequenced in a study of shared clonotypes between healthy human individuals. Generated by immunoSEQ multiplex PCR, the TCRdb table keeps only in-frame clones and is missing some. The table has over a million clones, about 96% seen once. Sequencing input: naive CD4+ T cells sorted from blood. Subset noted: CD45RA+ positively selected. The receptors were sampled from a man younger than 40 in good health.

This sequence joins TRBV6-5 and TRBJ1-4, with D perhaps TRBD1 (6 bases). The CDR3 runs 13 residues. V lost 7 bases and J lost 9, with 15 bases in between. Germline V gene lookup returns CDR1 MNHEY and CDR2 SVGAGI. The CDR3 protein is CASTSGTSQKLFF. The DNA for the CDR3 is TGTGCCAGCACCTCCGGGACATCACAAAAACTGTTTTTT.

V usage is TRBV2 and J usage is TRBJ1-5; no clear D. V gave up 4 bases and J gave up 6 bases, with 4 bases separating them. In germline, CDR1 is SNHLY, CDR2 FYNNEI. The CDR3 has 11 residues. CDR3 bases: TGTGCCAGCAGTGTTGGTCAGCCCCAGCATTTT. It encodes CASSVGQPQHF.

CDR3 region: CASSLGGVREQYF. In DNA form, the CDR3 reads TGCGCCAGCAGCTTGGGAGGGGTTCGCGAGCAGTACTTC. The chain uses TRBV5-1 and TRBJ2-7; D tentatively fits TRBD1 or TRBD2 (5 bases each). The CDR3 extends over 13 amino acids. Per germline, CDR1 SGHRS and CDR2 YFSETQ. Trimming removed 0 bases from V and 6 bases from J, with 10 bases in between.

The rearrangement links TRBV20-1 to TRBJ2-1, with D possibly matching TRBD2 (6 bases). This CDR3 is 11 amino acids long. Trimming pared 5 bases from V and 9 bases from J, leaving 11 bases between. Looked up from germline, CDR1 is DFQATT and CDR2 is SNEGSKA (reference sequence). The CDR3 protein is CSARRDSEQFF. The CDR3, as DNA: TGCAGTGCTCGGAGGGATAGTGAGCAGTTCTTC.

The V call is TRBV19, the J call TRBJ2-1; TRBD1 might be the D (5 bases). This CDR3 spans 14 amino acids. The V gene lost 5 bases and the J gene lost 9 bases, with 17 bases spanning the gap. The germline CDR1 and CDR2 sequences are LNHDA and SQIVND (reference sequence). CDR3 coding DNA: TGTGCCAGTAGTCCTATTACAGGAGCCGGTGAGCAGTTCTTC. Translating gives CASSPITGAGEQFF.

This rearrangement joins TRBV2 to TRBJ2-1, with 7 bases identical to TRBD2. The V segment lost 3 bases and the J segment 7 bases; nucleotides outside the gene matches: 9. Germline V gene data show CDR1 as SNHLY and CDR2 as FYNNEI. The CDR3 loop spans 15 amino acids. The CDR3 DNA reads TGTGCCAGCAGTGAGGTAGCGAGAGCGGGGAATGAGCAGTTCTTC. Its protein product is CASSEVARAGNEQFF. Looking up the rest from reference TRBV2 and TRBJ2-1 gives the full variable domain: EPEVTQTPSHQVTQMGQEVILRCVPISNHLYFYWYRQILGQKVEFLVSFYNNEISEKSEIFDDQFSVERPDGSNFTLKIRSTKLEDSAMYFCASSEVARAGNEQFFGPGTRLTVL.

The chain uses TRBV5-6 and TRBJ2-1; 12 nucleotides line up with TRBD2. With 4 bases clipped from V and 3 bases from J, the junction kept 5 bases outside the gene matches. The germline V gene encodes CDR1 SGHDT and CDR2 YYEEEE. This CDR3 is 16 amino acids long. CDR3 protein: CASSLMTSGSYNEQFF. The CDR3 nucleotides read TGTGCCAGCAGCCTAATGACTAGCGGGAGCTACAATGAGCAGTTCTTC. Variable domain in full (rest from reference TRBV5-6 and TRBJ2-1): DAGVTQSPTHLIKTRGQQVTLRCSPKSGHDTVSWYQQALGQGPQFIFQYYEEEERQRGNFPDRFSGHQFPNYSSELNVNALLLGDSALYLCASSLMTSGSYNEQFFGPGTRLTVL.

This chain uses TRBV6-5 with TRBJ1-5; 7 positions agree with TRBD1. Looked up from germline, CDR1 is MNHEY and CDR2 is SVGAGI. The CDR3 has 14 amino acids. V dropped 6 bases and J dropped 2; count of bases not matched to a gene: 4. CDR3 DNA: TGTGCCAGCAGACAAGGACAGGGCAATCAGCCCCAGCATTTT. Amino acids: CASRQGQGNQPQHF.

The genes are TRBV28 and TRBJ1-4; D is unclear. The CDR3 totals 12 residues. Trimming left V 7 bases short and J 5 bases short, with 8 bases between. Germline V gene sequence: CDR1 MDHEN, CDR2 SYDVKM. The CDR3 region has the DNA TGTGCCAGCAACCCTCCGAATGAAAAACTGTTTTTT. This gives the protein CASNPPNEKLFF.

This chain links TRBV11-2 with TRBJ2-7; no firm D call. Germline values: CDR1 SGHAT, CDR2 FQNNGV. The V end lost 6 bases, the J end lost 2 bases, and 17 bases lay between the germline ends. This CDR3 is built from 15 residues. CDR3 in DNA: TGTGCCAGCAGAATGACCGGATCTAATACCTACGAGCAGTACTTC. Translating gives CASRMTGSNTYEQYF.

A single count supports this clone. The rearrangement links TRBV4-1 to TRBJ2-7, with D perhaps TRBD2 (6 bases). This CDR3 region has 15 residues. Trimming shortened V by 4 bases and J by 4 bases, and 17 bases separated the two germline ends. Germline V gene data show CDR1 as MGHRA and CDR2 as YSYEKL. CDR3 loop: CASSRDGTPQYEQYF. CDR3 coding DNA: TGCGCCAGCAGCCGAGACGGGACTCCACAGTACGAGCAGTACTTC.

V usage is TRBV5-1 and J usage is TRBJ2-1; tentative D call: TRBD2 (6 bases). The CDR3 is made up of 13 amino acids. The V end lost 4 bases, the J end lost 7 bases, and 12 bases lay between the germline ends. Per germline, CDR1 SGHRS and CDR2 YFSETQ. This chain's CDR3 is CASSEQLANEQFF. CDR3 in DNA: TGCGCCAGCAGCGAACAACTAGCTAATGAGCAGTTCTTC.

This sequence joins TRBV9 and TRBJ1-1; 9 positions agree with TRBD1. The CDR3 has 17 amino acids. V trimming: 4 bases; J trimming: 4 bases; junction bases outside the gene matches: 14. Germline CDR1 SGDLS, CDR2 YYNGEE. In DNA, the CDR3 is TGTGCCAGCAGCCCCATCCTACAGGGGGCGCCTAGCACTGAAGCTTTCTTT. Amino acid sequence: CASSPILQGAPSTEAFF.

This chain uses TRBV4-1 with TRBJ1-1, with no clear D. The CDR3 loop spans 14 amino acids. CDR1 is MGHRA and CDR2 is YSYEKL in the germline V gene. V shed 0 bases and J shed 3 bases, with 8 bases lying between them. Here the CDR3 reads CASSQEPLYTEAFF. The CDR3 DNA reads TGCGCCAGCAGCCAAGAGCCCCTTTACACTGAAGCTTTCTTT.

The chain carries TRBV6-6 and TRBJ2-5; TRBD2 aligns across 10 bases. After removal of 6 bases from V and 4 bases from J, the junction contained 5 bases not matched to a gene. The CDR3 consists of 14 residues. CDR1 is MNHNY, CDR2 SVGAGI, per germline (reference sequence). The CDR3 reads CASRTSGMGETQYF. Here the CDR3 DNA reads TGTGCCAGCAGAACTAGCGGGATGGGAGAGACCCAGTACTTC.

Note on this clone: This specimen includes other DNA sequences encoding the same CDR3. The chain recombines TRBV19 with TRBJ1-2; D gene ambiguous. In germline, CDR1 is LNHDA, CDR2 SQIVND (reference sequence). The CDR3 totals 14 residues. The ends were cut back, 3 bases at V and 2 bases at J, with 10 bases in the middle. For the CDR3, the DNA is TGTGCCAGTAGTATCCCTACGGGGAACTATGGCTACACCTTC. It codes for CASSIPTGNYGYTF.

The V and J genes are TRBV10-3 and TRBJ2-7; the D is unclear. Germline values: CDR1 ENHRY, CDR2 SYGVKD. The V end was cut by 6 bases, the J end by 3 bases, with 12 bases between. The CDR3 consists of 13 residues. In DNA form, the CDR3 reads TGTGCCATCAGACCCACCCCAGGCTACGAGCAGTACTTC. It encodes CAIRPTPGYEQYF.

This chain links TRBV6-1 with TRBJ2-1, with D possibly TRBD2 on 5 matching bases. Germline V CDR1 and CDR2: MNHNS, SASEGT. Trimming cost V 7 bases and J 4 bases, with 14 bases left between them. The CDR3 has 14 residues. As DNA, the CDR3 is TGTGCCAGCAAACGGGAAATTGTTTACAATGAGCAGTTCTTC. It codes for CASKREIVYNEQFF.

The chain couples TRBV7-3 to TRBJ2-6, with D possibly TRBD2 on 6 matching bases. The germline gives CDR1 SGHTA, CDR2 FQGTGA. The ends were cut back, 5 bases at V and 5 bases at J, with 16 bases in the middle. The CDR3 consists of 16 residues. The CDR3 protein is CASSIRGGSRANVLTF. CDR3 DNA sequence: TGTGCCAGCAGCATCCGGGGAGGAAGTAGGGCCAACGTCCTGACTTTC.